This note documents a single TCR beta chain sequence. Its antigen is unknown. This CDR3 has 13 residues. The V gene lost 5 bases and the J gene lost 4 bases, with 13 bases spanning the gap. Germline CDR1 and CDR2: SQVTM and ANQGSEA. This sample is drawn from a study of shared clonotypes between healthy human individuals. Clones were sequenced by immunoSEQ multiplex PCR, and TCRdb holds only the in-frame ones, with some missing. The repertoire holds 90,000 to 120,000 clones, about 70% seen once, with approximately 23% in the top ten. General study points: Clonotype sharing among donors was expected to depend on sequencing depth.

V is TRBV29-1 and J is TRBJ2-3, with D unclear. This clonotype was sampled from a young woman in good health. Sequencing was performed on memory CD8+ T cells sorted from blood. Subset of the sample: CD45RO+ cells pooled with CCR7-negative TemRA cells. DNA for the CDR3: TGCAGCGTTACCCCCGGGCAAGCAGATACGCAGTATTTT. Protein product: CSVTPGQADTQYF.